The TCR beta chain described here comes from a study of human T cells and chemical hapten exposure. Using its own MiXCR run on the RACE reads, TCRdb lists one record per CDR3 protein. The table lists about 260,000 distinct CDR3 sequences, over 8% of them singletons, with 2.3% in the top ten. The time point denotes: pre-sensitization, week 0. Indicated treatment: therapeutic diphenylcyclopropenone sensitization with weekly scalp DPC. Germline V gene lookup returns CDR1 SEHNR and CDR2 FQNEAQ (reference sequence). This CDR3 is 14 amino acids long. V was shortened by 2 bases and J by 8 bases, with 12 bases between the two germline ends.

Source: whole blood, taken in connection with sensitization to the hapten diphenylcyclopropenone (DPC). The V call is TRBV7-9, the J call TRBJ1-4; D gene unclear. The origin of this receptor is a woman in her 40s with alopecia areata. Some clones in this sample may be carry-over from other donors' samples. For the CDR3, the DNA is TGTGCCAGCAGCTTAATGGGAGGAGAAGAAAAACTGTTTTTT. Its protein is CASSLMGGEEKLFF.